Listed below are T cell receptor beta chains from one sample, sequenced in a study of T-cell memory formation after mild COVID-19. From the 5' RACE reads, TCRdb called clonotypes with MiXCR, one entry per CDR3 protein. The sample consists of 540,000 or so distinct CDR3 sequences, roughly 22% of them appearing once. Sequenced input: PBMCs or a T cell subset sorted from them (not recorded which). These receptors were collected from an adult woman who had mild COVID-19 (a few samples of this study predate the infection). Cell type and time point are not known. Each CDR3 is given with its conserved first and last residue. A D gene is named only where the DNA matches it firmly. Part of the rows lack a size; the others show once, few, many or a class for expanded clones.

>TRBD1|TRBJ2-7|TRBV5-1|few
TGCGCCAGCAGCATTCGACAGGGGGTCCTAAGGTACGAGCAGTACTTC
CASSIRQGVLRYEQYF
>-|TRBJ2-2|TRBV24-1|few
TGTGCCACTCAGGACCGGAGAGCCCGGGAGCTGTTTTTT
CATQDRRARELFF
>-|TRBJ1-1|TRBV5-1|-
TGCGCCAGCAGCTCGGAGCGGACGGGGATGAACACTGAAGCTTTCTTT
CASSSERTGMNTEAFF
>-|TRBJ2-7|TRBV5-1|-
TGCGCCAGCAGCTTGGCGACCCAAACCTACGAGCAGTACTTC
CASSLATQTYEQYF
>TRBD1|TRBJ2-2|TRBV19|few
TGTGCCAGTAGTCAACTGCCGGGACAGTCGAACACCGGGGAGCTGTTTTTT
CASSQLPGQSNTGELFF
>-|TRBJ1-1|TRBV12-3/TRBV12-4|many
TGTGCCAGCAGTTTGTTGGGCCGTGACACTGAAGCTTTCTTT
CASSLLGRDTEAFF
>-|TRBJ2-1|TRBV4-3|-
TGCGCCAGCAGCCAAGTCCCTGGCCTGAACAATGAGCAGTTCTTC
CASSQVPGLNNEQFF
>-|TRBJ2-7|TRBV7-6|few
TGTGCCAGCAGCTTAGGCGGACTACCCCTCGAGCAGTACTTC
CASSLGGLPLEQYF
>-|TRBJ1-4|TRBV6-5|-
TGTGCCAGCAGTCCGAATGACGAAAAACTGTTTTTT
CASSPNDEKLFF
>-|TRBJ2-1|TRBV11-2|many
TGTGCCAGCAGCTTGCTGGGGGCGACAAGCTCCTACAATGAGCAGTTCTTC
CASSLLGATSSYNEQFF
>TRBD1|TRBJ2-2|TRBV6-2/TRBV6-3|-
TGTGCCAGCAGTTACGTAGGGACAGGGTTTGCCGGGGAGCTGTTTTTT
CASSYVGTGFAGELFF
>-|TRBJ2-7|TRBV9|few
TGTGCCAGCAGCGTAGGGCAGGTCCTCTCGGGGGTCTACGAGCAGTACTTC
CASSVGQVLSGVYEQYF
>TRBD1|TRBJ1-2|TRBV29-1|-
TGCAGCGGGGGGACAGCCAATAGAGGCTACACCTTC
CSGGTANRGYTF
>TRBD1|TRBJ2-3|TRBV2|-
TGTGCCAGCACCGAAACGACAGGGTACCGCACAGATACGCAGTATTTT
CASTETTGYRTDTQYF
>-|TRBJ1-1|TRBV18|-
TGTGCCAGCTCACCACTAACTGTGGGGTTGGGCACTGAAGCTTTCTTT
CASSPLTVGLGTEAFF
>-|TRBJ2-2|TRBV29-1|many
TGCAGCGTTGGTGCAGGGACGAACACCGGGGAGCTGTTTTTT
CSVGAGTNTGELFF
>-|TRBJ1-1|TRBV11-1|-
TGTGCCAGCAGCTTAGCCCAGAACACTGAAGCTTTCTTT
CASSLAQNTEAFF
>-|TRBJ1-2|TRBV15|-
TGTGCCACCAGCACGGAAGCCTATGGCTACACCTTC
CATSTEAYGYTF
>-|TRBJ2-5|TRBV7-8|few
TGTGCCAGCAGCTTAGCGTGGGGGCGGGGGACCGGAGAGACCCAGTACTTC
CASSLAWGRGTGETQYF
>-|TRBJ1-1|TRBV18|-
TGTGCCAGCTCACCCCCCGGCAGGTCTGGCGGTGAAGCTTTCTTT
CASSPPGRSGGEAFF
>TRBD1|TRBJ1-1|TRBV5-1|few
TGCGCCAGCCATGGACAGGGAAAAAAGGTCCTCACTGAAGCTTTCTTT
CASHGQGKKVLTEAFF
>-|TRBJ2-3|TRBV7-3|few
TGTGCCAGCAGCCCCGGGTCGGAATATACGCAGTATTTT
CASSPGSEYTQYF
>-|TRBJ2-2|TRBV4-1|few
TGCGCCAGCAGCCAAGGAGGGATTGATGGCGGGGAGCTGTTTTTT
CASSQGGIDGGELFF
>-|TRBJ2-3|TRBV6-5|few
TGTGCCAGCAGTTACAGGGGATTCACAGATACGCAGTATTTT
CASSYRGFTDTQYF
>-|TRBJ2-5|TRBV12-3/TRBV12-4|few
TGTGCCAGCAGCAACAGGCGCCAAGAGACCCAGTACTTC
CASSNRRQETQYF
>-|TRBJ2-7|TRBV7-2|few
TGTGCCAGCAGCCGGCAGCGCCAGCAATACGAGCAGTACTTC
CASSRQRQQYEQYF
>TRBD1|TRBJ1-2|TRBV20-1|-
TGCAGTGCTAGCCGGACAGGGCTCTATGGCTACACCTTC
CSASRTGLYGYTF
>-|TRBJ2-2|TRBV7-3|-
TGTGCCAGCAGCACCCGGGACACTCACGGGGAGCTGTTTTTT
CASSTRDTHGELFF
>TRBD2|TRBJ2-3|TRBV6-2/TRBV6-3|few
TGTGCCAGCAGTTACTCACCAGCGGGGGGACGGTCAGATACGCAGTATTTT
CASSYSPAGGRSDTQYF
>-|TRBJ2-1|TRBV29-1|-
TGCAGCGTTGAGGGACCGGGACGGACAAACAATGAGCAGTTCTTC
CSVEGPGRTNNEQFF
>-|TRBJ2-7|TRBV29-1|-
TGCAGCGTCCCCCTAGCTCCCTACGAGCAGTACTTC
CSVPLAPYEQYF
>TRBD2|TRBJ2-1|TRBV6-2/TRBV6-3|-
TGTGCCAGCAGTTCTAGACTAGCCGCCTACAATGAGCAGTTCTTC
CASSSRLAAYNEQFF
>-|TRBJ2-2|TRBV15|-
TGTGCCACCAGCCCACGTAACCCCACCGGGGAGCTGTTTTTT
CATSPRNPTGELFF
>-|TRBJ2-1|TRBV24-1|-
TGCGCCACCAGTGAAAGACCGGGACTCAACAATGAGCAGTTCTTC
CATSERPGLNNEQFF
>-|TRBJ1-1|TRBV5-6|-
TGTGCCAGCAGCTCGGGGGTACGAGTCACTGAAGCTTTCTTT
CASSSGVRVTEAFF